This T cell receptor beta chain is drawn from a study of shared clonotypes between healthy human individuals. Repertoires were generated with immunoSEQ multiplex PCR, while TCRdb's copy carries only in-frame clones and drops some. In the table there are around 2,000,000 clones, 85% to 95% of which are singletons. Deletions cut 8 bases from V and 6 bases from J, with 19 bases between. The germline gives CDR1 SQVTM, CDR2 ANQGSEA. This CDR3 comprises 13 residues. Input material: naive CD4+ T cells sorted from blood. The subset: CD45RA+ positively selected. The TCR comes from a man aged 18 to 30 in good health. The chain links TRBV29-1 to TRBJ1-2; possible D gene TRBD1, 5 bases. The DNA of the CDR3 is TGCAGCATAAAGGGACGTCGGGTGGATGGCTACACCTTC. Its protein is CSIKGRRVDGYTF.